This section outlines one TCR beta chain sequence together with its context. This record belongs to a study of blood T cell repertoires in COVID-19. Study summary: Researchers got acute and convalescent COVID-19 samples from the United States, Italy and Spain. T cells, B-cell-depleted T cells, or PBMCs provided the cDNA or gDNA that served as material.

Seattle's cohort entered during active infection and was followed longitudinally. Study processing details: Researchers report that nucleated cell counts were estimated from reference gene primer amplification. Sequencing used immunoSEQ multiplex PCR; TCRdb keeps in-frame clones, though not all of them. D and trimming come from the DNA, and the V and J calls and clone size come from that table. Of around 370,000 clones in the sample, about 89% were seen once. The clonotype comes from a woman between 45 and 60 years old with COVID-19, enrolled during active disease. What was sequenced was peripheral blood.

DNA for the CDR3: TGTGCCAGCAGCACCGACCGAACGCAGGGGGTGAAGTGCAATGAGCAGTTCTTC. Amino acid sequence: CASSTDRTQGVKCNEQFF. This sequence joins TRBV21-1 and TRBJ2-1; the tabulated D call, TRBD1, remains unverified against the DNA. TRBV21-1 is labeled a pseudogene. This CDR3 contains 18 residues.